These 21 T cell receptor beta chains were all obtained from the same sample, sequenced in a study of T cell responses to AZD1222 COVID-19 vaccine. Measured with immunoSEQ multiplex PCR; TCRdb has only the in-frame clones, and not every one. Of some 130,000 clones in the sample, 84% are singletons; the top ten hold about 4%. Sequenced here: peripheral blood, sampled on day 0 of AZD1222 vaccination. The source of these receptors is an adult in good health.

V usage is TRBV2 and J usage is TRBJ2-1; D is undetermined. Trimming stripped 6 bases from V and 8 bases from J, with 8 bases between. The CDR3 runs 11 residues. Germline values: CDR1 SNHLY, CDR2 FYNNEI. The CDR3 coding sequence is TGTGCCAGCAGGGGTTTCCATGAGCAGTTCTTC. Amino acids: CASRGFHEQFF. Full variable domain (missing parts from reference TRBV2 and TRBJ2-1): EPEVTQTPSHQVTQMGQEVILRCVPISNHLYFYWYRQILGQKVEFLVSFYNNEISEKSEIFDDQFSVERPDGSNFTLKIRSTKLEDSAMYFCASRGFHEQFFGPGTRLTVL.

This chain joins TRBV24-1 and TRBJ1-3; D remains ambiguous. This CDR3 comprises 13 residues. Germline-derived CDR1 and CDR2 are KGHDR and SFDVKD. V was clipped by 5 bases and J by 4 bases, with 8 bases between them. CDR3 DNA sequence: TGTGCCACCAGTGCCGGGATCGGAAACACCATATATTTT. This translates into CATSAGIGNTIYF.

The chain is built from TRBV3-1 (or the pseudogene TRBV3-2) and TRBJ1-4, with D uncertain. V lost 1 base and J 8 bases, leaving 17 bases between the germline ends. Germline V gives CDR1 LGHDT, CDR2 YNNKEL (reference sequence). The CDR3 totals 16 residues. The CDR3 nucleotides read TGTGCCAGCAGCCAAGCGTTTGGGCATACTGGCGAAAAACTGTTTTTT. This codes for CASSQAFGHTGEKLFF.

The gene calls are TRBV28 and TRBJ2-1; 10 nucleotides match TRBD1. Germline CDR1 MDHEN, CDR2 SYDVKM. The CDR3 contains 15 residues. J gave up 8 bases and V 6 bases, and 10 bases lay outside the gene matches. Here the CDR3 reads CASRTPGTGAHEQFF. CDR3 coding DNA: TGTGCCAGCAGAACACCCGGGACAGGGGCGCATGAGCAGTTCTTC.

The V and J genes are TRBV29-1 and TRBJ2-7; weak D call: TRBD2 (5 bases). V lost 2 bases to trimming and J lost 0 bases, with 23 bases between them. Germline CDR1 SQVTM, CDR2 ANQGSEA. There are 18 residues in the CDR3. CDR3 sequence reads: CSVERFMGIGSSSYEQYF. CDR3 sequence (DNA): TGCAGCGTTGAAAGGTTCATGGGGATAGGGAGTAGCTCCTACGAGCAGTACTTC.

The CDR3 DNA reads as TGTGCCAGCAGTGAAGGGGTTTTGGGCAATCAGCCCCAGCATTTT. Translation gives CASSEGVLGNQPQHF. The V call is TRBV6-1, the J call TRBJ1-5; D call uncertain. Germline loops: CDR1 MNHNS, CDR2 SASEGT. The V and J ends lost 1 base and 2 bases respectively, with 9 bases between them. The CDR3 has 15 residues.

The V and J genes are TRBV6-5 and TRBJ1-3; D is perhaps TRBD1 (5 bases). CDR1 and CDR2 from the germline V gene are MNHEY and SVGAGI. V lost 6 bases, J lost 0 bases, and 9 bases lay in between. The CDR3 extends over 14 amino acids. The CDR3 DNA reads TGTGCCAGCAGGGGGGACGTCTCTGGAAACACCATATATTTT. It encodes CASRGDVSGNTIYF.

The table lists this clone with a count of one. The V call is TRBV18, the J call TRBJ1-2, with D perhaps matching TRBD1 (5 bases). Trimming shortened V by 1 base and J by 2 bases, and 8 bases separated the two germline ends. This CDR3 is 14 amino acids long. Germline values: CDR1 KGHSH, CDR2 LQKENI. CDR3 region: CASSPRDGNYGYTF. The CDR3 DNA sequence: TGTGCCAGCTCACCACGGGACGGGAACTATGGCTACACCTTC. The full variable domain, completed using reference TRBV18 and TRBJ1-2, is NAGVMQNPRHLVRRRGQEARLRCSPMKGHSHVYWYRQLPEEGLKFMVYLQKENIIDESGMPKERFSAEFPKEGPSILRIQQVVRGDSAAYFCASSPRDGNYGYTFGSGTRLTVV.

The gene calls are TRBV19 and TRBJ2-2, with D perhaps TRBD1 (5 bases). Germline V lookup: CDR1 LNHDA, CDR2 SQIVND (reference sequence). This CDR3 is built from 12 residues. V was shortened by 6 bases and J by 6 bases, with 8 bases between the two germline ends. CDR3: CASSPRAGELFF. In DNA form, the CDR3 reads TGTGCCAGTAGCCCCAGGGCCGGGGAGCTGTTTTTT. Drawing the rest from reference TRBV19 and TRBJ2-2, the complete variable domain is DGGITQSPKYLFRKEGQNVTLSCEQNLNHDAMYWYRQDPGQGLRLIYYSQIVNDFQKGDIAEGYSVSREKKESFPLTVTSAQKNPTAFYLCASSPRAGELFFGEGSRLTVL.

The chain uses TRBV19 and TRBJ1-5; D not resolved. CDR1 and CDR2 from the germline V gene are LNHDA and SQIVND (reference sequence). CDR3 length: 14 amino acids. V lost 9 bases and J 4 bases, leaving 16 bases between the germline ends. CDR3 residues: CASNTRSDNQPQHF. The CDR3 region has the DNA TGTGCCAGCAATACCCGGTCCGATAATCAGCCCCAGCATTTT.

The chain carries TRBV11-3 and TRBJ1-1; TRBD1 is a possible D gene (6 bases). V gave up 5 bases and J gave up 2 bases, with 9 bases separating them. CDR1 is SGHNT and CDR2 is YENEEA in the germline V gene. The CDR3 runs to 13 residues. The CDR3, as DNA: TGTGCCAGCAGCCAGGGACAAAACACTGAAGCTTTCTTT. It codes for CASSQGQNTEAFF.

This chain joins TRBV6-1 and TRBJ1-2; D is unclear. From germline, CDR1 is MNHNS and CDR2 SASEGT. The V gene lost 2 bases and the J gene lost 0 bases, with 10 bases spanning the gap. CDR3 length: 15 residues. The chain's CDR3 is CASSEFTEANYGYTF. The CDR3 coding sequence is TGTGCCAGCAGTGAATTTACAGAAGCTAACTATGGCTACACCTTC.

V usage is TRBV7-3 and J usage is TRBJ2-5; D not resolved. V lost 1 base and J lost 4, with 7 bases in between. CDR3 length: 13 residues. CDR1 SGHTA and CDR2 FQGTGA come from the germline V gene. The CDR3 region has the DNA TGTGCCAGCAGCTTAATAACCCTAGAGACCCAGTACTTC. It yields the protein CASSLITLETQYF.

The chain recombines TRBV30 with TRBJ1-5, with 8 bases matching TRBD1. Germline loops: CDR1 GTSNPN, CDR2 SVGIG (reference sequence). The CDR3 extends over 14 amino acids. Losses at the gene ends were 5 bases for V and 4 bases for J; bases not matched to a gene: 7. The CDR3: CAWAGQGWNQPQHF. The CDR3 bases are TGTGCCTGGGCTGGACAGGGATGGAATCAGCCCCAGCATTTT. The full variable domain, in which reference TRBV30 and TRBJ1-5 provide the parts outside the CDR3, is SQTIHQWPATLVQPVGSPLSLECTVEGTSNPNLYWYRQAAGRGLQLLFYSVGIGQISSEVPQNLSASRPQDRQFILSSKKLLLSDSGFYLCAWAGQGWNQPQHFGDGTRLSIL.

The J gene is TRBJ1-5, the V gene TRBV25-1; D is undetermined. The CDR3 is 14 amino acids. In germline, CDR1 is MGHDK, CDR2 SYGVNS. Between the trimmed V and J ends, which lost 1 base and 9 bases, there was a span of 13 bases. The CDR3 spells CASSEWGAQSPQHF. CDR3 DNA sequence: TGTGCCAGCAGTGAATGGGGTGCCCAATCGCCCCAGCATTTT.

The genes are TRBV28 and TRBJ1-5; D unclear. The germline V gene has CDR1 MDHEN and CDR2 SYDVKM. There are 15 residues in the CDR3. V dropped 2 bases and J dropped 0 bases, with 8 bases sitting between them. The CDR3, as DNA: TGTGCCAGCAGTTTACCCTCTAGTAGCAATCAGCCCCAGCATTTT. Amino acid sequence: CASSLPSSSNQPQHF. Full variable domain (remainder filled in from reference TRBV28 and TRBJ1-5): DVKVTQSSRYLVKRTGEKVFLECVQDMDHENMFWYRQDPGLGLRLIYFSYDVKMKEKGDIPEGYSVSREKKERFSLILESASTNQTSMYLCASSLPSSSNQPQHFGDGTRLSIL.

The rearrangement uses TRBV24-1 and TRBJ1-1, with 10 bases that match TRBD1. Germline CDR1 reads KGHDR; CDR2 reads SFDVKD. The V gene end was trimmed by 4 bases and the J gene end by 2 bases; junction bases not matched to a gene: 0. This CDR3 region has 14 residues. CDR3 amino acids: CATSETGGNTEAFF. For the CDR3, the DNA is TGTGCCACCAGTGAGACAGGGGGCAACACTGAAGCTTTCTTT.

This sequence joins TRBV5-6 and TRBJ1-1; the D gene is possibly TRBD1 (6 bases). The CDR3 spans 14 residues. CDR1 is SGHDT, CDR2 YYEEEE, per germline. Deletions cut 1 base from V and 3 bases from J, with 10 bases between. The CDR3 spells CASSLRGRDTEAFF. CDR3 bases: TGTGCCAGCAGCTTGCGGGGGCGGGACACTGAAGCTTTCTTT. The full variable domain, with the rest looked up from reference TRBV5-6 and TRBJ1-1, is DAGVTQSPTHLIKTRGQQVTLRCSPKSGHDTVSWYQQALGQGPQFIFQYYEEEERQRGNFPDRFSGHQFPNYSSELNVNALLLGDSALYLCASSLRGRDTEAFFGQGTRLTVV.

The CDR3 here is CASSPGTSQPQHF. DNA of the CDR3: TGTGCCAGCAGCCCCGGGACCTCCCAGCCCCAGCATTTT. V gene TRBV7-8 combines with J gene TRBJ1-5; a possible D gene is TRBD1 (5 bases). The CDR3 is 13 amino acids. Germline V gives CDR1 SGHVS, CDR2 FQNEAQ. Trimming removed 5 bases from V and 7 bases from J, with 12 bases in between.

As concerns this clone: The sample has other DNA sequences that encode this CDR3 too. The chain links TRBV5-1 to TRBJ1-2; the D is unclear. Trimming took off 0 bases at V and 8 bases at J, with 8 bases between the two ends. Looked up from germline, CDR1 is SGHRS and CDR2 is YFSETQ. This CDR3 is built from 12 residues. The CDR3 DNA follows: TGCGCCAGCAGCTTGGACAGTAGGGGCTACACCTTC. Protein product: CASSLDSRGYTF.

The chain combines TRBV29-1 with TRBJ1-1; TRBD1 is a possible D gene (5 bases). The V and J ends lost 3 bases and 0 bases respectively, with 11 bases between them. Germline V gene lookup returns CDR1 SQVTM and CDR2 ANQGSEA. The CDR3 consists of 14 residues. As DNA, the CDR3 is TGCAGCGTTGAGATCGACAGTTTGAACACTGAAGCTTTCTTT. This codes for CSVEIDSLNTEAFF. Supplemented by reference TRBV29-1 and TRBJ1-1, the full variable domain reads SAVISQKPSRDICQRGTSLTIQCQVDSQVTMMFWYRQQPGQSLTLIATANQGSEATYESGFVIDKFPISRPNLTFSTLTVSNMSPEDSSIYLCSVEIDSLNTEAFFGQGTRLTVV.